The 29 T cell receptor beta chains below come from one sample, sequenced in a study of blood T cell repertoires in COVID-19. Libraries were prepared by immunoSEQ multiplex PCR; TCRdb keeps only in-frame clonotypes and omits some of them. Among some 220,000 clones listed, approximately 86% were seen once. Input material: peripheral blood. All receptors derive from a human donor in a cohort sampled during active COVID-19.

The chain is built from TRBV30 and TRBJ2-2, with TRBD2 matching 7 bases. From germline, CDR1 is GTSNPN and CDR2 SVGIG (reference sequence). Germline trimming cut 0 bases from V and 8 bases from J; bases unmatched to any gene: 3. This CDR3 has 13 residues. CDR3 amino acids: CAWSVLGGGELFF. The CDR3 DNA follows: TGTGCCTGGAGTGTACTGGGAGGGGGGGAGCTGTTTTTT.

The chain uses TRBV7-8 and TRBJ2-1, with a tentative D call TRBD1 (6 bases). Germline V gives CDR1 SGHVS, CDR2 FQNEAQ. Trimming pared 5 bases from V and 2 bases from J, leaving 16 bases between. This CDR3 has 16 residues. CDR3 bases: TGTGCCAGCAGCGCACGGGACACCAATGCCTACAATGAGCAGTTCTTC. It yields the protein CASSARDTNAYNEQFF.

The chain links TRBV3-1 (or the pseudogene TRBV3-2) to TRBJ1-2; possible D gene TRBD1, 6 bases. CDR1 and CDR2 from the germline V gene are LGHDT and YNNKEL (reference sequence). This CDR3 spans 14 amino acids. Trimming took off 5 bases at V and 3 bases at J, with 13 bases between the two ends. The DNA for the CDR3 is TGTGCCAGCAGCAAGGCCCCAGGGGACTATGGCTACACCTTC. It specifies CASSKAPGDYGYTF.

V gene TRBV7-8 combines with J gene TRBJ1-1; D gene uncertain. The CDR3 runs 13 residues. Germline CDR1 is SGHVS and CDR2 is FQNEAQ. V dropped 0 bases and J dropped 1 base, with 3 bases sitting between them. CDR3 coding DNA: TGTGCCAGCAGCTTAGCGCGGAACACTGAAGCTTTCTTT. It specifies CASSLARNTEAFF.

This rearrangement joins TRBV19 to TRBJ2-7; 7 bases line up with TRBD1. This CDR3 is 14 amino acids long. Germline CDR1 is LNHDA and CDR2 is SQIVND (reference sequence). V was clipped by 1 base and J by 4 bases; unmatched bases: 4. This CDR3 reads CASSIAGRGYEQYF. CDR3 nucleotides: TGTGCCAGTAGTATAGCCGGCAGGGGGTACGAGCAGTACTTC.

DNA of the CDR3: TGTGCCAGCAGCTTGAGTTTCAGGGAGGGATCACCCCTCCACTTT. Translated: CASSLSFREGSPLHF. The V call is TRBV5-5, the J call TRBJ1-6, with D possibly TRBD1 on 5 matching bases. Germline CDR1 is SGHKS and CDR2 is YYEKEE (reference sequence). V dropped 1 base and J dropped 10 bases, with 15 bases sitting between them. The length of the CDR3 is 15 residues.

The chain has TRBV6-5 and TRBJ1-1, with 7 bases that match TRBD1. Germline V gives CDR1 MNHEY, CDR2 SVGAGI. J lost 1 base, V lost 6 bases, and 8 bases had no gene match. The CDR3 is made up of 15 amino acids. The CDR3 DNA is TGTGCCAGCAGCTTTACCGGGACAGCGAACACTGAAGCTTTCTTT. Translated: CASSFTGTANTEAFF.

CDR3 in amino acids: CSIRTGEVARQYF. CDR3 sequence (DNA): TGCAGCATAAGGACAGGAGAAGTCGCTCGGCAGTACTTC. The chain carries TRBV29-1 and TRBJ2-7, with 7 bases identical to TRBD1. The CDR3 runs 13 residues. The J segment lost 9 bases and the V segment lost 8 bases, leaving 16 bases of the junction unmatched. Per germline, CDR1 SQVTM and CDR2 ANQGSEA.

The V gene is TRBV6-5, the J gene TRBJ2-7; 13 bases map to TRBD2. The CDR3 runs 15 residues. Germline V gives CDR1 MNHEY, CDR2 SVGAGI. Trimming at V came to 10 bases and at J to 4 bases, leaving 10 bases not matched to a gene. The CDR3 spells CATGLAGASLYEQYF. The CDR3 DNA follows: TGTGCCACAGGACTAGCGGGGGCCTCCCTGTACGAGCAGTACTTC.

The rearrangement uses TRBV19 and TRBJ2-2; TRBD1 matches 7 bases. The V segment lost 7 bases and the J segment 0 bases; nucleotides outside the gene matches: 5. The germline V gene encodes CDR1 LNHDA and CDR2 SQIVND (reference sequence). This CDR3 is built from 15 residues. CDR3 coding DNA: TGTGCCAGTATTGGGACAGCAGCGAACACCGGGGAGCTGTTTTTT. Its protein is CASIGTAANTGELFF. Based on the CDR3 plus reference TRBV19 and TRBJ2-2, the full variable domain is DGGITQSPKYLFRKEGQNVTLSCEQNLNHDAMYWYRQDPGQGLRLIYYSQIVNDFQKGDIAEGYSVSREKKESFPLTVTSAQKNPTAFYLCASIGTAANTGELFFGEGSRLTVL.

The chain couples TRBV5-1 to TRBJ1-4; TRBD1 is a possible D gene (5 bases). This CDR3 has 16 residues. In germline, CDR1 is SGHRS, CDR2 YFSETQ. V dropped 1 base and J dropped 8 bases, with 18 bases sitting between them. The CDR3 nucleotides are TGCGCCAGCAGCTTGACTTGGGGGAGGGTGAAAGAAAAACTGTTTTTT. It specifies CASSLTWGRVKEKLFF.

The rearrangement links TRBV27 to TRBJ2-3, with a tentative D call TRBD2 (6 bases). The length of the CDR3 is 17 residues. CDR1 and CDR2 (germline): MNHEY, SMNVEV (reference sequence). V was trimmed by 5 bases and J by 2 bases, leaving 20 bases between them. The CDR3: CASSTTPPGTLTDTQYF. CDR3 DNA: TGTGCCAGCAGTACAACACCCCCCGGGACTCTCACAGATACGCAGTATTTT.

This clone was recorded only once. J is TRBJ2-5 and V is TRBV11-2, with 7 bases matching TRBD1. This CDR3 contains 15 residues. The V and J ends lost 2 bases and 5 bases, in that order; junction bases with no gene match: 8. Per the germline V gene, CDR1 is SGHAT and CDR2 is FQNNGV. CDR3 amino acids: CASSLQQGGWETQYF. DNA of the CDR3: TGTGCCAGCAGCTTACAGCAAGGGGGCTGGGAGACCCAGTACTTC. The whole variable domain, filled in from reference TRBV11-2 and TRBJ2-5, reads EAGVAQSPRYKIIEKRQSVAFWCNPISGHATLYWYQQILGQGPKLLIQFQNNGVVDDSQLPKDRFSAERLKGVDSTLKIQPAKLEDSAVYLCASSLQQGGWETQYFGPGTRLLVL.

This clone was seen a single time. The V and J genes are TRBV30 and TRBJ2-1; 8 nucleotides agree with TRBD2. Germline values: CDR1 GTSNPN, CDR2 SVGIG (reference sequence). The ends lost 1 base at V and 4 bases at J; junction bases unmatched: 9. The CDR3 runs 16 residues. Written as DNA, the CDR3 is TGTGCCTGGAGTGACCCGCGGGGGGCTCTTTACAATGAGCAGTTCTTC. It translates to CAWSDPRGALYNEQFF.

The chain carries TRBV27 and TRBJ1-4, with TRBD1 matching 9 bases. Germline loops: CDR1 MNHEY, CDR2 SMNVEV (reference sequence). Losses at the gene ends were 4 bases for V and 8 bases for J; bases not matched to a gene: 8. The CDR3 is 15 amino acids. The CDR3 is CASSSSTGGNEKLFF. CDR3 sequence (DNA): TGTGCCAGCAGTTCGTCGACAGGGGGAAACGAAAAACTGTTTTTT. The variable domain in full, with the rest retrieved from reference TRBV27 and TRBJ1-4, is EAQVTQNPRYLITVTGKKLTVTCSQNMNHEYMSWYRQDPGLGLRQIYYSMNVEVTDKGDVPEGYKVSRKEKRNFPLILESPSPNQTSLYFCASSSSTGGNEKLFFGSGTQLSVL.

This rearrangement joins TRBV10-3 to TRBJ2-7; 7 nucleotides match TRBD1. Per the germline V gene, CDR1 is ENHRY and CDR2 is SYGVKD. Trimming removed 8 bases from V and 0 bases from J; junction bases left unmatched: 4. The CDR3 is 13 amino acids. The CDR3 loop reads CAIGDSLSYEQYF. CDR3 bases: TGTGCCATCGGGGACAGTCTCTCCTACGAGCAGTACTTC.

This clone appeared a single time. The CDR3 DNA reads as TGTGCCAGCAGTCGGACAGGGCGGTTAGAAACTGAAGCTTTCTTT. This gives the protein CASSRTGRLETEAFF. The chain has TRBV28 and TRBJ1-1, with 8 nucleotides matching TRBD1. With V trimmed by 5 bases and J by 5 bases, 10 bases remained unmatched. The germline CDR1 and CDR2 sequences are MDHEN and SYDVKM. The CDR3 spans 15 residues.

This clone was recorded once. The chain carries TRBV9 and TRBJ2-5; tentatively, D is TRBD1 (5 bases). V was trimmed by 0 bases and J by 2 bases, leaving 8 bases between them. Germline CDR1 is SGDLS and CDR2 is YYNGEE. The CDR3 runs to 14 residues. The CDR3 region is CASSVARAQETQYF. The DNA of the CDR3 is TGTGCCAGCAGCGTAGCCAGGGCTCAAGAGACCCAGTACTTC. The entire variable domain, with the rest obtained from reference TRBV9 and TRBJ2-5, is as follows: DSGVTQTPKHLITATGQRVTLRCSPRSGDLSVYWYQQSLDQGLQFLIQYYNGEERAKGNILERFSAQQFPDLHSELNLSSLELGDSALYFCASSVARAQETQYFGPGTRLLVL.

The chain couples TRBV5-5 to TRBJ1-3; D is possibly TRBD1 (5 bases). This CDR3 spans 16 amino acids. Trimming took 4 bases from V and 1 from J, leaving 15 bases between them. Germline CDR1 SGHKS, CDR2 YYEKEE (reference sequence). The CDR3: CASSLRRDASGNTIYF. Here the CDR3 DNA reads TGTGCCAGCAGCCTACGGAGGGACGCTTCTGGAAACACCATATATTTT.

This clone appeared a few times. V usage is TRBV5-1 and J usage is TRBJ2-7; 9 nucleotides match TRBD2. With 0 bases clipped from V and 5 bases from J, the junction kept 6 bases outside the gene matches. The CDR3 is 15 residues long. Germline CDR1 is SGHRS and CDR2 is YFSETQ. The CDR3 bases are TGCGCCAGCAGCTTGGGTTCTAGCGGGAACCACGAGCAGTACTTC. Amino acid sequence: CASSLGSSGNHEQYF.

V is TRBV10-3 and J is TRBJ2-7; 9 nucleotides line up with TRBD1. Germline values: CDR1 ENHRY, CDR2 SYGVKD. V was clipped by 0 bases and J by 10 bases; unmatched bases: 4. The CDR3 consists of 13 residues. CDR3: CAISESWGQGQYF. The CDR3 DNA sequence: TGTGCCATCAGTGAGTCCTGGGGACAGGGTCAGTACTTC.

The chain recombines TRBV6-5 with TRBJ1-1; D is undetermined. The CDR3 has 14 residues. The germline CDR1 and CDR2 sequences are MNHEY and SVGAGI. V was shortened by 6 bases and J by 1 base, with 12 bases between the two germline ends. As DNA, the CDR3 is TGTGCCAGCAGCGATCGTCAGTGGAACACTGAAGCTTTCTTT. Its translation is CASSDRQWNTEAFF.

The chain is built from TRBV27 and TRBJ2-1, with D tentatively TRBD2 (5 bases). V was trimmed by 5 bases and J by 9 bases, leaving 11 bases between them. Germline CDR1 and CDR2: MNHEY and SMNVEV (reference sequence). The CDR3 consists of 12 residues. The CDR3, as DNA: TGTGCCAGCAGTCCGGGTGAGGGTGAGCAGTTCTTC. Its protein product is CASSPGEGEQFF.

The CDR3 DNA sequence: TGTGCCAGCAGCCAGTGGGCGGGCGTGGGGAACACTGAAGCTTTCTTT. Its protein product is CASSQWAGVGNTEAFF. This chain connects TRBV7-6 to TRBJ1-1; D is unclear. The V end lost 5 bases, the J end lost 1 base, and 17 bases lay between the germline ends. The CDR3 totals 16 residues. Looked up from germline, CDR1 is SGHVS and CDR2 is FNYEAQ.

This chain connects TRBV14 to TRBJ1-2; 8 nucleotides match TRBD1. Trimming cost V 4 bases and J 6 bases; bases outside gene matches: 16. Germline V gene data show CDR1 as SGHDN and CDR2 as FVKESK. The CDR3 has 17 residues. The CDR3 protein is CASSPMAGQVYRDGYTF. As DNA, the CDR3 is TGTGCCAGCAGCCCCATGGCGGGACAGGTTTACCGCGATGGCTACACCTTC. Based on the CDR3 plus reference TRBV14 and TRBJ1-2, the full variable domain is EAGVTQFPSHSVIEKGQTVTLRCDPISGHDNLYWYRRVMGKEIKFLLHFVKESKQDESGMPNNRFLAERTGGTYSTLKVQPAELEDSGVYFCASSPMAGQVYRDGYTFGSGTRLTVV.

The V and J genes are TRBV2 and TRBJ1-5; perhaps TRBD1 as D (6 bases). The germline V gene encodes CDR1 SNHLY and CDR2 FYNNEI. The CDR3 spans 14 residues. V was shortened by 3 bases and J by 6 bases, with 12 bases between the two germline ends. The CDR3 loop is CASSENRAIQPQHF. Here the CDR3 DNA reads TGTGCCAGCAGTGAGAACAGGGCCATTCAGCCCCAGCATTTT.

CDR3 residues: CASSYQDREVYEQYF. CDR3 sequence (DNA): TGTGCCAGCAGTTATCAGGACAGGGAGGTCTACGAGCAGTACTTC. The V and J genes are TRBV6-6 and TRBJ2-7; TRBD1 aligns across 8 bases. Per germline, CDR1 MNHNY and CDR2 SVGAGI (reference sequence). This CDR3 region has 15 residues. V lost 3 bases and J lost 3; bases outside the gene matches: 7.

The chain links TRBV6-5 to TRBJ1-2; tentative D call: TRBD1 (5 bases). This CDR3 is built from 11 residues. In germline, CDR1 is MNHEY, CDR2 SVGAGI. V lost 8 bases to trimming and J lost 8 bases, with 12 bases between them. The CDR3 sequence is CASGGWSGYTF. The CDR3 nucleotides are TGTGCCAGCGGGGGGTGGAGCGGCTACACCTTC.

This clone was seen only once. V gene TRBV15 combines with J gene TRBJ2-2; TRBD2 might be the D (6 bases). Germline CDR1 reads LNHNV; CDR2 reads YYDKDF (reference sequence). CDR3 length: 12 amino acids. Trimming took 4 bases from V and 8 from J, leaving 8 bases between them. The CDR3 protein is CATSTGEGELFF. In DNA, the CDR3 is TGTGCCACCAGCACGGGGGAGGGGGAGCTGTTTTTT.